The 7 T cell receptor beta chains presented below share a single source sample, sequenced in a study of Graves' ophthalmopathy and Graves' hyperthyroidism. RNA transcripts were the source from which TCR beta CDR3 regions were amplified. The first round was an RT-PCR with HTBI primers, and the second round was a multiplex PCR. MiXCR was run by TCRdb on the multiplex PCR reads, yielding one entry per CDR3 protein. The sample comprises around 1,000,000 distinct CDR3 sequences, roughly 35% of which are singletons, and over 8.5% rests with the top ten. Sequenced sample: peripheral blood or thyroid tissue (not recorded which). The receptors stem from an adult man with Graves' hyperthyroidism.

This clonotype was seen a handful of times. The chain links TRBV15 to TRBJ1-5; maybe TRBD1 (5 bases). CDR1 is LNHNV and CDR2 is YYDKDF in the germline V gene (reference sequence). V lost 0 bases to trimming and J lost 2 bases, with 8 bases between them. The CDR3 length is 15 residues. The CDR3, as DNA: TGTGCCACCAGCAGAGAAGGGGCCGGCAATCAGCCCCAGCATTTT. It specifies CATSREGAGNQPQHF.

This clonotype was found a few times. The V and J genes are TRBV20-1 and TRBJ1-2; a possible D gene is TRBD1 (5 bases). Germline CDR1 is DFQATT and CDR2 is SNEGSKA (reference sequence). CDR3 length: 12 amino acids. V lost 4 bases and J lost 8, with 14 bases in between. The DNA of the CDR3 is TGCAGTGCTATGAACAGGATAGGCGGCTACACCTTC. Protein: CSAMNRIGGYTF.

CDR3 loop: CASSLGTSGGGTQYF. In DNA, the CDR3 is TGTGCCAGCAGCCTGGGGACTAGCGGGGGGGGGACGCAGTATTTT. The rearrangement links TRBV7-2 to TRBJ2-3; 16 bases fit TRBD2. J gave up 9 bases and V 5 bases, and 5 bases lay outside the gene matches. Germline assignment: CDR1 SGHTA and CDR2 FQGNSA. CDR3 length equals 15 residues. Combining the CDR3 with reference TRBV7-2 and TRBJ2-3 gives the whole variable domain GAGVSQSPSNKVTEKGKDVELRCDPISGHTALYWYRQSLGQGLEFLIYFQGNSAPDKSGLPSDRFSAERTGGSVSTLTIQRTQQEDSAVYLCASSLGTSGGGTQYFGPGTRLTVL.

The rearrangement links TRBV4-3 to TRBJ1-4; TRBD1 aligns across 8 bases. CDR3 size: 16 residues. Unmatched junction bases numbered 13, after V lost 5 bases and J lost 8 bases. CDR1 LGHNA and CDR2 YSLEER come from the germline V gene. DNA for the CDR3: TGCGCCAGCAGCTATTCAGGGGGCCTAGGGGAGGAAAAACTGTTTTTT. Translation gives CASSYSGGLGEEKLFF.

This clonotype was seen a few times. The CDR3 region has the DNA TGTGCCAGCAGCATAGACCTGAGGCGGGGCTACACCTTC. Residues: CASSIDLRRGYTF. The chain uses TRBV6-5 and TRBJ1-2; no reliable D call. The CDR3 covers 13 residues. Between the trimmed V and J ends, which lost 6 bases and 8 bases, there was a span of 16 bases. Germline assignment: CDR1 MNHEY and CDR2 SVGAGI.

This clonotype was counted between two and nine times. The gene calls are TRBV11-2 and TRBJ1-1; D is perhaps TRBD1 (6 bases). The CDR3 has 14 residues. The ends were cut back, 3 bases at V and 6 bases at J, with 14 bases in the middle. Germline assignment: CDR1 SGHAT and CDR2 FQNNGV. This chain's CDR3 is CASSLMNRQAEAFF. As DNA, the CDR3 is TGTGCCAGCAGCTTGATGAACAGACAGGCTGAAGCTTTCTTT.

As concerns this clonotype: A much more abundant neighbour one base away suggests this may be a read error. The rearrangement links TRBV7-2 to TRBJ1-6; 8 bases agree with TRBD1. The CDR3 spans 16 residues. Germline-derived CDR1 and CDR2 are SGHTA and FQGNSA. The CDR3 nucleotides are TGTGCCAGCAACTTAAGTGGGGACAGGTTGGATTCACCCCTCCACTTT. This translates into CASNLSGDRLDSPLHF. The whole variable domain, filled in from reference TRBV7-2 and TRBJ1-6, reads GAGVSQSPSNKVTEKGKDVELRCDPISGHTALYWYRQSLGQGLEFLIYFQGNSAPDKSGLPSDRFSAERTGGSVSTLTIQRTQQEDSAVYLCASNLSGDRLDSPLHFGNGTRLTVT.